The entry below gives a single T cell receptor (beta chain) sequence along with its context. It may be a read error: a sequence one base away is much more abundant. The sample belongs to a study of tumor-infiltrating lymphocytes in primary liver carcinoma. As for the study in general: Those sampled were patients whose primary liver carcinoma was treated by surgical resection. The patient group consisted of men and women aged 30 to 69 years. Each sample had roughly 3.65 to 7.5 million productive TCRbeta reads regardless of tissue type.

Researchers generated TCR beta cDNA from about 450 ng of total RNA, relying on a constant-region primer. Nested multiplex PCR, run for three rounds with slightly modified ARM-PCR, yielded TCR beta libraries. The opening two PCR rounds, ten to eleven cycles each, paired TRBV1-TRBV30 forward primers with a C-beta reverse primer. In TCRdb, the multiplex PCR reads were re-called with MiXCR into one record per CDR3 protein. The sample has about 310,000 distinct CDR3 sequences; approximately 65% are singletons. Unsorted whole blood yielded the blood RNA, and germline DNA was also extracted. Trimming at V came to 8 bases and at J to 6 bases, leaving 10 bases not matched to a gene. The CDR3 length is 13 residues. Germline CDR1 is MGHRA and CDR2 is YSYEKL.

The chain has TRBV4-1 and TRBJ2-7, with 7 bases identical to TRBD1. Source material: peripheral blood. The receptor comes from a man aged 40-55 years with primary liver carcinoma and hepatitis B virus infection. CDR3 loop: CASCLGQLSEQYF. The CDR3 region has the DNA TGCGCCAGCTGCCTGGGACAGCTTAGCGAGCAGTACTTC.